This TCR beta chain was captured by sequencing in a study of cytomegalovirus exposure and HLA in healthy donors. General study findings and limits: It was 150 or so TCR beta chains that were listed as cytomegalovirus-associated. Analysis performed later showed TCR beta chains linked to HLA being more clonally expanded than equally common others. It was reportedly the case that the classifier diagnosed cytomegalovirus status with high specificity and sensitivity.

Germline CDR1 SQVTM, CDR2 ANQGSEA. The CDR3 length is 11 residues. This clone turned up a few times. The antigen is not known. PCR employed 60 Vbeta and 13 Jbeta primers. Sequencing was performed with immunoSEQ multiplex PCR; in TCRdb, only in-frame clones are kept and a portion is missing. This sample has about 93,000 clones, with around 81% found just once. The rearrangement links TRBV29-1 to TRBJ1-1; D unclear. The sequenced sample consisted of PBMCs. This receptor was obtained from a young man in good health and CMV-seronegative. The CDR3 sequence: CTGVSNTEAFF. CDR3 DNA: TGCACCGGGGTCTCCAACACTGAAGCTTTCTTT.